This T cell receptor (beta chain) originates from a study of CD8 T cells in ankylosing spondylitis. Study-wide points: Within matched ankylosing spondylitis synovial fluid, disease-linked clones were reportedly significantly enriched. Among TCR beta sequences, a motif of under ten highly homologous variants appeared characteristic of ankylosing spondylitis blood.

The germline CDR1 and CDR2 sequences are MNHEY and SMNVEV (reference sequence). V dropped 4 bases and J dropped 7 bases, with 10 bases sitting between them. The length of the CDR3 is 13 residues. TCRdb re-called the 5' RACE reads with MiXCR, one entry per CDR3 protein. Among roughly 130,000 distinct CDR3 sequences listed, roughly 15% were seen once. This clonotype was seen more than once but under ten times. Antigen: not known. What was sequenced was blood, either unsorted or a sorted T cell fraction (not recorded which). The rearrangement joins TRBV27 to TRBJ1-4, with a possible D match to TRBD1 (5 bases). This TCR was sampled from a female donor with ankylosing spondylitis or in good health (not recorded which). The CDR3, as DNA: TGTGCCAGCAGTTGGGGGTCTTCTGAAAAACTGTTTTTT. Amino acids: CASSWGSSEKLFF.